Each of the 29 T cell receptor beta chains below was sequenced from the same sample in a study of CD8 T cells in Susac syndrome. After extraction with the RNeasy kit, about 0.45 to 1 ug of the RNA was reverse transcribed using random hexamers. TCRdb redid the calling of the immunoSEQ multiplex PCR reads with MiXCR, one entry per CDR3 protein. The sample has 200,000 to 300,000 distinct CDR3 sequences; 90% to 96% are singletons. The sample was CD4+ T cells from PBMCs. The receptors come from a human donor with Susac syndrome.

This clonotype appeared once. This chain links TRBV6-1 with TRBJ2-5; 10 nucleotides match TRBD2. Germline V gives CDR1 MNHNS, CDR2 SASEGT. CDR3 length equals 17 residues. Trimming took 5 bases from V and 5 from J; bases not matched to a gene: 14. The CDR3 region has the DNA TGTGCCAGCAGTAATAGGGAGTCTAGCGGGAGAAGGGAGACCCAGTACTTC. This sequence encodes CASSNRESSGRRETQYF.

The rearrangement links TRBV29-1 to TRBJ2-3, with D possibly TRBD2 on 6 matching bases. The CDR3 is 11 residues long. Germline CDR1 and CDR2: SQVTM and ANQGSEA. CDR3 DNA: TGCACCCGTTCCGAGGGACTTACGCAGTATTTT. Translation: CTRSEGLTQYF.

The genes are TRBV20-1 and TRBJ2-1; 13 bases agree with TRBD2. Germline trimming cut 0 bases from V and 7 bases from J; bases unmatched to any gene: 12. Germline V gene lookup returns CDR1 DFQATT and CDR2 SNEGSKA (reference sequence). CDR3 length: 18 amino acids. The CDR3 sequence is CSARDPRLAGGISNEQFF. The CDR3 coding sequence is TGCAGTGCTAGAGACCCCCGACTAGCGGGAGGTATTAGTAATGAGCAGTTCTTC.

V usage is TRBV20-1 and J usage is TRBJ2-7; 11 bases are shared with TRBD2. From germline, CDR1 is DFQATT and CDR2 SNEGSKA (reference sequence). J lost 2 bases, V lost 3 bases, and 6 bases had no gene match. CDR3 length: 15 residues. The CDR3 coding sequence is TGCAGTGCTAGTAATCTAGCGGGAGGTGCCTACGAGCAGTACTTC. Translating it yields CSASNLAGGAYEQYF.

V usage is TRBV7-9 and J usage is TRBJ1-4; D may be TRBD1 (6 bases). CDR3 size: 13 residues. CDR1 SEHNR and CDR2 FQNEAQ come from the germline V gene (reference sequence). Trimming left V 9 bases short and J 8 bases short, with 16 bases between. CDR3 sequence: CASLGARYEKLFF. DNA of the CDR3: TGTGCCAGTTTGGGGGCACGGTACGAAAAACTGTTTTTT.

This clonotype was recorded once. The V call is TRBV29-1, the J call TRBJ1-3; no definite D call. The CDR3 spans 15 residues. The germline CDR1 and CDR2 sequences are SQVTM and ANQGSEA. Trimming stripped 3 bases from V and 2 bases from J, with 14 bases between. CDR3 amino acids: CSVEYGLPPGNTIYF. The CDR3 DNA follows: TGCAGCGTTGAGTACGGTTTGCCCCCTGGAAACACCATATATTTT.

The gene calls are TRBV11-2 and TRBJ2-7; 7 bases are shared with TRBD1. The CDR3 extends over 15 amino acids. J gave up 5 bases and V 8 bases, and 15 bases lay outside the gene matches. Germline values: CDR1 SGHAT, CDR2 FQNNGV. Written as DNA, the CDR3 is TGTGCCAGCGCTATCCCCGCGACAGGGAAAGACGAGCAGTACTTC. It specifies CASAIPATGKDEQYF.

The chain recombines TRBV27 with TRBJ2-2; tentatively, D is TRBD2 (5 bases). The V end lost 7 bases, the J end lost 5 bases, and 8 bases lay between the germline ends. The CDR3 is made up of 12 amino acids. CDR1 and CDR2 from the germline V gene are MNHEY and SMNVEV (reference sequence). In DNA, the CDR3 is TGTGCCAGCAAATCGGGAACCGGGGAGCTGTTTTTT. This codes for CASKSGTGELFF.

V and J are TRBV5-4 and TRBJ1-1; D might be TRBD1 (5 bases). V was shortened by 4 bases and J by 3 bases, with 16 bases between the two germline ends. This CDR3 has 15 residues. Germline-derived CDR1 and CDR2 are SGHNT and YYREEE (reference sequence). The CDR3: CASSPQRGAYTEAFF. CDR3 nucleotides: TGTGCCAGCAGCCCTCAGAGAGGGGCATACACTGAAGCTTTCTTT. Full variable domain (remainder filled in from reference TRBV5-4 and TRBJ1-1): ETGVTQSPTHLIKTRGQQVTLRCSSQSGHNTVSWYQQALGQGPQFIFQYYREEENGRGNFPPRFSGLQFPNYSSELNVNALELDDSALYLCASSPQRGAYTEAFFGQGTRLTVV.

The chain is built from TRBV20-1 and TRBJ1-1; D ambiguous. CDR3 length: 14 amino acids. V lost 0 bases, J lost 2 bases, and 10 bases lay in between. Germline CDR1 DFQATT, CDR2 SNEGSKA (reference sequence). CDR3 residues: CSARDFRSNTEAFF. The CDR3, as DNA: TGCAGTGCTAGAGATTTCCGCAGTAACACTGAAGCTTTCTTT.

The chain couples TRBV6-1 to TRBJ1-1, with TRBD1 identical over 7 bases. Germline CDR1 is MNHNS and CDR2 is SASEGT. The junction had 3 bases not matched to a gene; V was cut back by 4 bases and J by 4 bases. The CDR3 is 13 amino acids. The CDR3 nucleotides are TGTGCCAGCAGTGGACAGGGCCCCACTGAAGCTTTCTTT. The encoded protein is CASSGQGPTEAFF.

The chain is built from TRBV21-1 and TRBJ2-4; the tabulated D call, TRBD2, remains unverified against the DNA. TRBV21-1 constitutes a pseudogene. CDR3 length equals 14 residues. CDR3 sequence: CASSPAGREWIQYF. The CDR3 nucleotides are TGTGCCAGCAGCCCCGCTGGGCGGGAGTGGATTCAGTACTTC.

The V call is TRBV20-1, the J call TRBJ2-7; TRBD2 agrees at 10 bases. In germline, CDR1 is DFQATT, CDR2 SNEGSKA (reference sequence). V lost 5 bases to trimming and J lost 5 bases; unmatched junction nucleotides: 6. The length of the CDR3 is 13 residues. For the CDR3, the DNA is TGCAGTGCTCTAGCGGGAGCAGGTGACGAGCAGTACTTC. Amino acid sequence: CSALAGAGDEQYF.

This rearrangement joins TRBV4-1 to TRBJ2-6; D unclear. The CDR3 sequence is 17 residues long. Per germline, CDR1 MGHRA and CDR2 YSYEKL. V was shortened by 0 bases and J by 0 bases, with 9 bases between the two germline ends. The CDR3 loop reads CASSQDILGSGANVLTF. In nucleotides, the CDR3 is TGCGCCAGCAGCCAAGATATTTTGGGCTCTGGGGCCAACGTCCTGACTTTC.

The chain joins TRBV20-1 to TRBJ2-7; D remains ambiguous. CDR1 DFQATT and CDR2 SNEGSKA come from the germline V gene (reference sequence). This CDR3 contains 14 residues. V was trimmed by 0 bases and J by 2 bases, leaving 11 bases between them. The CDR3 coding sequence is TGCAGTGCTAGAGATAATGGGGTTACCTACGAGCAGTACTTC. Its translation is CSARDNGVTYEQYF.

The gene calls are TRBV30 and TRBJ1-2, with D perhaps matching TRBD1 (6 bases). V lost 3 bases and J lost 3, with 14 bases in between. The CDR3 runs to 14 residues. Germline V gives CDR1 GTSNPN, CDR2 SVGIG (reference sequence). In nucleotides, the CDR3 is TGTGCCTGGAGCATACAGGGACCCTACTATGGCTACACCTTC. Translated, it gives CAWSIQGPYYGYTF.

The chain combines TRBV5-4 with TRBJ2-5, with D hard to call. The CDR3 is made up of 14 amino acids. Germline V lookup: CDR1 SGHNT, CDR2 YYREEE (reference sequence). V was pared by 0 bases and J by 1 base, with 7 bases between. The CDR3 DNA is TGTGCCAGCAGCTTGGCCCAGGCCCAAGAGACCCAGTACTTC. Translation gives CASSLAQAQETQYF.

DNA of the CDR3: TGTGCCACCAGCGGCCGGGACAGGGAAACCGGGACCCAGTACTTC. This sequence encodes CATSGRDRETGTQYF. The J gene is TRBJ2-5, the V gene TRBV15, with 9 bases identical to TRBD1. The CDR3 extends over 15 amino acids. Looked up from germline, CDR1 is LNHNV and CDR2 is YYDKDF (reference sequence). After removal of 5 bases from V and 7 bases from J, the junction contained 11 bases not matched to a gene.

This clonotype is a singleton in its sample. This sequence joins TRBV6-5 and TRBJ1-2; D remains ambiguous. This CDR3 has 14 residues. The V and J ends lost 2 bases and 4 bases respectively, with 11 bases between them. Per the germline V gene, CDR1 is MNHEY and CDR2 is SVGAGI. The CDR3 here is CASSYDWRAYGYTF. The DNA of the CDR3 is TGTGCCAGCAGTTACGATTGGAGGGCCTATGGCTACACCTTC.

The chain recombines TRBV7-2 with TRBJ2-7, with TRBD2 as a possible D gene (5 bases). This CDR3 has 14 residues. Germline V gene lookup returns CDR1 SGHTA and CDR2 FQGNSA. V was cut by 4 bases and J by 1 base, with 11 bases left in between. CDR3 loop: CASSSSGNSYEQYF. In DNA form, the CDR3 reads TGTGCCAGCAGCTCCAGCGGCAATTCCTACGAGCAGTACTTC.

J is TRBJ1-2 and V is TRBV18, with D maybe TRBD1 (6 bases). This CDR3 comprises 15 residues. Between the trimmed V and J ends, which lost 3 bases and 4 bases, there was a span of 15 bases. Germline-derived CDR1 and CDR2 are KGHSH and LQKENI. The CDR3 region is CASSPRTERSYGYTF. DNA of the CDR3: TGTGCCAGCTCACCCCGGACAGAGCGTAGCTATGGCTACACCTTC.

The rearrangement joins TRBV29-1 to TRBJ1-2; D not resolved. CDR1 is SQVTM and CDR2 is ANQGSEA in the germline V gene. This CDR3 has 13 amino acids. V lost 1 base to trimming and J lost 4 bases, with 10 bases between them. The CDR3 loop is CSVEVTGIYGYTF. CDR3 nucleotide sequence: TGCAGCGTTGAAGTAACGGGGATCTATGGCTACACCTTC. The full variable domain, with the rest looked up from reference TRBV29-1 and TRBJ1-2, is SAVISQKPSRDICQRGTSLTIQCQVDSQVTMMFWYRQQPGQSLTLIATANQGSEATYESGFVIDKFPISRPNLTFSTLTVSNMSPEDSSIYLCSVEVTGIYGYTFGSGTRLTVV.

The V and J genes are TRBV18 and TRBJ1-2; D is undetermined. Between the trimmed V and J ends, which lost 3 bases and 8 bases, there was a span of 13 bases. CDR1 and CDR2 from the germline V gene are KGHSH and LQKENI. The CDR3 totals 13 residues. The CDR3 DNA follows: TGTGCCAGCTCACCGGACCCGGTCGGGGGCTACACCTTC. Its protein product is CASSPDPVGGYTF.

This chain connects TRBV18 to TRBJ2-1; D tentatively fits TRBD1 or TRBD2 (5 bases each). Germline-derived CDR1 and CDR2 are KGHSH and LQKENI. The V end lost 3 bases, the J end lost 3 bases, and 12 bases lay between the germline ends. The CDR3 is 15 residues long. CDR3 DNA: TGTGCCAGCTCACCCCCGGGACGGAGCTACAATGAGCAGTTCTTC. It translates to CASSPPGRSYNEQFF.

The DNA for the CDR3 is TGTGCCAGCAGCCAAGATACATCCCCCCTTACTAGTAGAACTGACTACGAGCAGTACTTC. Its translation: CASSQDTSPLTSRTDYEQYF. The rearrangement joins TRBV3-1 to TRBJ2-7; a possible D gene is TRBD2 (5 bases). V lost 0 bases and J 3 bases, leaving 27 bases between the germline ends. Germline-derived CDR1 and CDR2 are LGHDT and YNNKEL (reference sequence). This CDR3 comprises 20 residues.

The chain links TRBV5-1 to TRBJ1-2; possibly TRBD1 for D (5 bases). This CDR3 region has 14 residues. Trimming cost V 4 bases and J 8 bases, with 18 bases left between them. The V gene's germline CDR1 is SGHRS and CDR2 YFSETQ. DNA for the CDR3: TGCGCCAGCAGCGAGGGACCTGTCGTGGCAGGCTACACCTTC. Amino acids: CASSEGPVVAGYTF.

This clonotype was counted between two and nine times. The genes are TRBV28 and TRBJ2-3; no reliable D call. Looked up from germline, CDR1 is MDHEN and CDR2 is SYDVKM. The CDR3 runs 12 residues. V shed 6 bases and J shed 0 bases, with 4 bases lying between them. In DNA, the CDR3 is TGTGCCAGCAGGTCTAGCACAGATACGCAGTATTTT. As protein: CASRSSTDTQYF.

The chain links TRBV6-2 or TRBV6-3 to TRBJ2-5; D is unclear. Germline CDR1 and CDR2: MNHEY and SVGEGT. The germline V and J ends were trimmed by 8 bases and 4 bases, with 11 bases remaining between them. The CDR3 runs 12 residues. The CDR3 DNA is TGTGCCAGCCGATACCCGCGAGAGACCCAGTACTTC. Translated, it gives CASRYPRETQYF.

This rearrangement joins TRBV7-9 to TRBJ2-2; D may be TRBD1 (5 bases). With 5 bases removed from V and 0 bases from J, the gap between germline ends came to 7 bases. CDR3 length: 14 residues. Germline CDR1 SEHNR, CDR2 FQNEAQ (reference sequence). The DNA for the CDR3 is TGTGCCAGCAGCACAGGACCGAACACCGGGGAGCTGTTTTTT. This translates into CASSTGPNTGELFF.